The table lists the clone carrying this T cell receptor (beta chain) with a count of one. This entry is derived from a study of early T cells in non-severe SARS-CoV-2 infection. Across the study: Chains from this unsorted whole-blood bulk RNA could not be paired.

Unique molecular identifiers were added to individual cDNA molecules. TCRdb ran MiXCR on the 5' RACE reads and lists one entry per CDR3 protein. This table holds over 45,000 distinct CDR3 sequences, approximately 16% found once. The CDR3 is 18 residues long. V shed 2 bases, J shed 0 bases, and the junction held 9 bases outside the gene matches. Germline CDR1 and CDR2: MNHEY and SVGAGI. The specimen comprised whole blood, sampled at baseline. The receptor was isolated from an adult who was a healthcare worker with PCR-confirmed SARS-CoV-2 infection or an uninfected control (not recorded which). The chain carries TRBV6-5 and TRBJ2-7; 11 nucleotides match TRBD2. CDR3 sequence: CASSYGLAGGTISYEQYF. In DNA form, the CDR3 reads TGTGCCAGCAGTTACGGCCTAGCGGGAGGCACCATCTCCTACGAGCAGTACTTC.